This T cell receptor (beta chain) was captured by sequencing in a study of blood T cell repertoires in COVID-19. CDR1 is SGHNT and CDR2 is YYREEE in the germline V gene (reference sequence). Trimming shortened V by 3 bases and J by 13 bases, and 17 bases separated the two germline ends. The CDR3 has 13 amino acids. This clone has only a few counts. Repertoires were generated with immunoSEQ multiplex PCR, while TCRdb's copy carries only in-frame clones and drops some. The table lists tens of thousands of clones, over 70% of them singletons. The sample consisted of peripheral blood. The chain recombines TRBV5-4 with TRBJ2-1, with D maybe TRBD2 (6 bases). The sequence derives from a human donor with active COVID-19. The donor label of this sample is uncertain. The CDR3 loop reads CASSSLPRDSQFF. The CDR3 bases are TGTGCCAGCAGCTCGTTACCTAGGGACTCACAGTTCTTC.